This TCR beta chain was sequenced during a study of CD8 T cells in ankylosing spondylitis. Study-level findings and limits: Disease-linked clones reportedly showed significant enrichment in matched ankylosing spondylitis synovial fluid.

TCRdb ran MiXCR on the 5' RACE reads and lists one entry per CDR3 protein. The sample yields around 130,000 distinct CDR3 sequences, 7% seen once. Concerning this clonotype itself: Its antigen remains unknown.

From germline, CDR1 is MGHRA and CDR2 YSYEKL. The CDR3 extends over 17 amino acids. Deletions cut 6 bases from V and 4 bases from J, with 25 bases between. The sample taken for sequencing was blood, either unsorted or a sorted T cell fraction (not recorded which). The TCR was taken from a male donor with ankylosing spondylitis or in good health (not recorded which). This rearrangement joins TRBV4-1 to TRBJ2-7, with unresolved D. In DNA, the CDR3 is TGCGCCAGCAGTCGTTCAAGTGCTAACGGGTTGGGGTACGAGCAGTACTTC. It yields the protein CASSRSSANGLGYEQYF.